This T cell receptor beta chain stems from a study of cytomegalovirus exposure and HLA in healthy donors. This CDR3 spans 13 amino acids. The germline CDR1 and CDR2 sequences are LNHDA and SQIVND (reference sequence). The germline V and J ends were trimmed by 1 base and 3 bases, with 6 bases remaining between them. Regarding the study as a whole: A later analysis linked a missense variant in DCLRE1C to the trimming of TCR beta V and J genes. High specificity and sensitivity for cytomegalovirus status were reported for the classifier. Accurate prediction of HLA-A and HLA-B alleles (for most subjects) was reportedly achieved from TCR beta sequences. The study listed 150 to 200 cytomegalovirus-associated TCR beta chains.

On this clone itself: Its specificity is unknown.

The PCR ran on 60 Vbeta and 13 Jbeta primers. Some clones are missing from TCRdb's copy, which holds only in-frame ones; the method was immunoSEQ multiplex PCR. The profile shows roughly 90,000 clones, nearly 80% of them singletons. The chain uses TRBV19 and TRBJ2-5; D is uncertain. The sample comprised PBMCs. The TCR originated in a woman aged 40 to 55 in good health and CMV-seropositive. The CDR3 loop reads CASSIVREETQYF. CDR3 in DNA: TGTGCCAGTAGTATAGTTCGCGAAGAGACCCAGTACTTC.